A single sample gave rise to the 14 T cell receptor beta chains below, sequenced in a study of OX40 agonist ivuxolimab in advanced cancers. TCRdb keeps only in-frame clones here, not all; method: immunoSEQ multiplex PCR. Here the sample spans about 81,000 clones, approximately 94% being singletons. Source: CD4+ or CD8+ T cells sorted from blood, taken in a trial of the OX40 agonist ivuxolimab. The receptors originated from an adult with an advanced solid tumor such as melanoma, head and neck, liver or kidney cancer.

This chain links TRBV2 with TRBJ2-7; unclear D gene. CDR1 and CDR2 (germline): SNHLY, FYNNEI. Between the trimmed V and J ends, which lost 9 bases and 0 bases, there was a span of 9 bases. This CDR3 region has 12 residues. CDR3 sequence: CARGRSSYEQYF. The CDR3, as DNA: TGTGCCAGGGGCCGCAGCTCCTACGAGCAGTACTTC.

CDR3 DNA sequence: TGTGCCAGCAGCGTAGGGGGACTAGCGGGAGCGGGTATATTTACCGACACAGATACGCAGTATTTT. Its translation is CASSVGGLAGAGIFTDTDTQYF. The rearrangement joins TRBV9 to TRBJ2-3; 14 nucleotides line up with TRBD2. Germline values: CDR1 SGDLS, CDR2 YYNGEE. V lost 0 bases, J lost 2 bases, and 17 bases stayed unmatched. The CDR3 spans 22 residues.

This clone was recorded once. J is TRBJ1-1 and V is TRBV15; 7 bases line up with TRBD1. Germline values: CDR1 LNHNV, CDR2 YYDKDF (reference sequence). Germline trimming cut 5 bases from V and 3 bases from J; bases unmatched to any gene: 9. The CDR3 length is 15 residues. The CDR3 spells CATSLTGIRDTEAFF. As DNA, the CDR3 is TGTGCCACCAGCTTGACAGGGATAAGGGACACTGAAGCTTTCTTT.

The CDR3 DNA is TGTGCCAGCAGCTTAGGGTGGGACACTGAAGCTTTCTTT. This encodes CASSLGWDTEAFF. The chain uses TRBV11-2 and TRBJ1-1; D unclear. Per germline, CDR1 SGHAT and CDR2 FQNNGV. CDR3 length equals 13 residues. V shed 1 base and J shed 3 bases, with 6 bases lying between them. Together with reference TRBV11-2 and TRBJ1-1, the CDR3 gives the full variable domain: EAGVAQSPRYKIIEKRQSVAFWCNPISGHATLYWYQQILGQGPKLLIQFQNNGVVDDSQLPKDRFSAERLKGVDSTLKIQPAKLEDSAVYLCASSLGWDTEAFFGQGTRLTVV.

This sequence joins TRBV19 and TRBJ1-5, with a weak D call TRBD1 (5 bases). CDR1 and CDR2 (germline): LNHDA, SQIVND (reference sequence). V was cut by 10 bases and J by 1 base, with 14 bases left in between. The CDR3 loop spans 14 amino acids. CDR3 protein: CATGRRDSNQPQHF. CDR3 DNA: TGTGCCACGGGTAGGAGGGACAGCAATCAGCCCCAGCATTTT.

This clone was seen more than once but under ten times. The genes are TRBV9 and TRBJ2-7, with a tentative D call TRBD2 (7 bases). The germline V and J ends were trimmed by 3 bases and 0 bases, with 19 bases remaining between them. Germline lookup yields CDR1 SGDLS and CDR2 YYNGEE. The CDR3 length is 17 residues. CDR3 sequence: CASSGLRGGGPSYEQYF. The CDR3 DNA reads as TGTGCCAGCAGCGGCCTCCGAGGGGGGGGACCCTCCTACGAGCAGTACTTC.

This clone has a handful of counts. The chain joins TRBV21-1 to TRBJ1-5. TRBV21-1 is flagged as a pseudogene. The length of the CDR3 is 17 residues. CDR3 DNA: TGTGCCAGCAGCAAAGGGGAGGGGCGTGTTAGCAATCAGCCCCAGCATTTT. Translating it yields CASSKGEGRVSNQPQHF.

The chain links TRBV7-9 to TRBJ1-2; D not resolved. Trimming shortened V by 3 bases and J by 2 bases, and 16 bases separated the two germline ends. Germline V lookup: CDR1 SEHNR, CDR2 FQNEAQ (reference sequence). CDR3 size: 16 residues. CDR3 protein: CASSLDYGGSNYGYTF. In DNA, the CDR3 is TGTGCCAGCAGCTTGGATTATGGAGGCAGCAACTATGGCTACACCTTC.

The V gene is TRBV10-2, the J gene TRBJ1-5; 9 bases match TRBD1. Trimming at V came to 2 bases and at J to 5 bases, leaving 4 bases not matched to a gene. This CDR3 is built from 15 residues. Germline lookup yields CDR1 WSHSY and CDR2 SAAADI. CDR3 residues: CASSERGQGDQPQHF. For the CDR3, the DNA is TGCGCCAGCAGTGAGCGGGGACAGGGCGATCAGCCCCAGCATTTT.

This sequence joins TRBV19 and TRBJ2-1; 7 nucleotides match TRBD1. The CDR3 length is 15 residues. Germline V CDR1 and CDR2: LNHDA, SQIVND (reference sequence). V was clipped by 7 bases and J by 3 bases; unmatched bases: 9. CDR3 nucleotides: TGTGCCAGTAACCCGACAGGGCGCCTCTACAATGAGCAGTTCTTC. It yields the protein CASNPTGRLYNEQFF.

The CDR3 sequence: CASSPRDSSYEQYF. Here the CDR3 DNA reads TGTGCCAGCAGCCCGCGGGACAGCTCCTACGAGCAGTACTTC. This rearrangement joins TRBV6-1 to TRBJ2-7; possibly TRBD1 for D (7 bases). V was cut by 6 bases and J by 0 bases, with 12 bases left in between. The CDR3 spans 14 residues. Germline-derived CDR1 and CDR2 are MNHNS and SASEGT.

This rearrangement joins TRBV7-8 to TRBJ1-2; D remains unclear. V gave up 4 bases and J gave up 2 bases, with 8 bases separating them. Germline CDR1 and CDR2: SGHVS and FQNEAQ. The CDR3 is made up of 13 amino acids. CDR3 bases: TGTGCCAGCAGCTCTGTACCCAACTATGGCTACACCTTC. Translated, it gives CASSSVPNYGYTF.

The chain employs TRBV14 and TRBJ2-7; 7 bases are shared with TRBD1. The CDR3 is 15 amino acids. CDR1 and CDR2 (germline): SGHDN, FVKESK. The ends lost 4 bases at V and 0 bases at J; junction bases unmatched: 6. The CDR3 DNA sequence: TGTGCCAGCAGCCTAGACGACAGGGCCTCCTACGAGCAGTACTTC. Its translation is CASSLDDRASYEQYF.

The CDR3 DNA reads TGTGCCAGCAGCACCGGGACAGGGGGGTATGGCTACACCTTC. It is translated as CASSTGTGGYGYTF. The V gene is TRBV5-4, the J gene TRBJ1-2; TRBD1 matches 11 bases. V gave up 4 bases and J gave up 5 bases; unmatched junction bases: 4. Germline V CDR1 and CDR2: SGHNT, YYREEE (reference sequence). This CDR3 has 14 amino acids.